The next 8 T cell receptor beta chains were all read from a single sample in a study of molecular identifiers for immune sequencing clone quantification. TCRdb fed the PCR reads into MiXCR, producing one record per CDR3 protein. Found here are approximately 20,000 distinct CDR3 sequences, roughly 20% of them singletons; the top ten hold over 6%. The specimen was naive CD8+ T cells from blood, with Jurkat cell RNA spiked in. Subset indicated: FACS-sorted CD8+CD4-CCR7+CD45RA+ naive T cells. These receptors all come from a human donor in good health. Some libraries in this study had Jurkat cell RNA spiked in.

This chain joins TRBV29-1 and TRBJ2-7, with D maybe TRBD2 (6 bases). V lost 3 bases and J 0 bases, leaving 15 bases between the germline ends. The CDR3 has 15 amino acids. CDR1 and CDR2 from the germline V gene are SQVTM and ANQGSEA. DNA for the CDR3: TGCAGCGTTGACGGTGTAGCGGAAAGCTCCTACGAGCAGTACTTC. Translating gives CSVDGVAESSYEQYF.

In its sample, this clonotype ranks as medium-sized. The rearrangement links TRBV6-2 or TRBV6-3 to TRBJ1-2; D not certain. CDR1 MNHEY and CDR2 SVGEGT come from the germline V gene. Trimming took 6 bases from V and 1 from J, leaving 9 bases between them. The CDR3 loop spans 13 amino acids. The CDR3 here is CASRDANNYGYTF. The CDR3 coding sequence is TGTGCCAGCAGGGACGCAAATAACTATGGCTACACCTTC.

This clonotype was detected only a few times. This could be a read error, since a much larger clone is one nucleotide away. The V gene is TRBV6-1, the J gene TRBJ1-5, with a weak D call TRBD1 (5 bases). The germline CDR1 and CDR2 sequences are MNHNS and SASEGT. The CDR3 has 18 amino acids. V was clipped by 3 bases and J by 4 bases, with 22 bases between them. The CDR3 protein is CASSDMAYGAYPNQPQHF. The CDR3 nucleotides read TGTGCCAGCAGTGACATGGCTTACGGGGCATACCCAAATCAGCCCCAGCATTTT.

J is TRBJ2-5 and V is TRBV11-2; 7 nucleotides line up with TRBD1. The J segment lost 5 bases and the V segment lost 4 bases, leaving 7 bases of the junction unmatched. Germline CDR1 and CDR2: SGHAT and FQNNGV. This CDR3 region has 14 residues. DNA of the CDR3: TGTGCCAGCAGCTGGATACAGGGGCCGGAGACCCAGTACTTC. Translated, it gives CASSWIQGPETQYF.

This clonotype appeared many times. The V call is TRBV15, the J call TRBJ2-2; D unclear. The germline V and J ends were trimmed by 3 bases and 6 bases, with 2 bases remaining between them. CDR1 LNHNV and CDR2 YYDKDF come from the germline V gene (reference sequence). The CDR3 is 11 amino acids. The CDR3 is CATSSPGELFF. As DNA, the CDR3 is TGTGCCACCAGCAGCCCCGGGGAGCTGTTTTTT.

This clonotype was recorded many times. The chain employs TRBV7-7 and TRBJ2-1, with 13 bases lining up with TRBD2. V shed 5 bases, J shed 3 bases, and the junction held 10 bases outside the gene matches. The germline V gene encodes CDR1 SSHAT and CDR2 FNYEAQ (reference sequence). The CDR3 has 18 amino acids. The CDR3 protein is CASSKTLAGGSSYNEQFF. DNA for the CDR3: TGTGCCAGCAGCAAGACACTAGCGGGAGGGTCTAGCTACAATGAGCAGTTCTTC.

This clonotype was counted at least ten times. The V call is TRBV4-3, the J call TRBJ1-3; no firm D call. Germline values: CDR1 LGHNA, CDR2 YSLEER. Trimming shortened V by 0 bases and J by 4 bases, and 10 bases separated the two germline ends. This CDR3 spans 15 amino acids. For the CDR3, the DNA is TGCGCCAGCAGCCAAGAGTCGGCCGGGGGAAACACCATATATTTT. This sequence encodes CASSQESAGGNTIYF.

This clonotype occurred many times. V is TRBV28 and J is TRBJ2-7, with 9 bases that match TRBD1. The CDR3 is 15 residues long. V trimming: 5 bases; J trimming: 1 base; junction bases outside the gene matches: 6. CDR1 is MDHEN, CDR2 SYDVKM, per germline. CDR3 bases: TGTGCCAGCAGTCGACCGGGACAGGGTTCCTACGAGCAGTACTTC. This codes for CASSRPGQGSYEQYF.